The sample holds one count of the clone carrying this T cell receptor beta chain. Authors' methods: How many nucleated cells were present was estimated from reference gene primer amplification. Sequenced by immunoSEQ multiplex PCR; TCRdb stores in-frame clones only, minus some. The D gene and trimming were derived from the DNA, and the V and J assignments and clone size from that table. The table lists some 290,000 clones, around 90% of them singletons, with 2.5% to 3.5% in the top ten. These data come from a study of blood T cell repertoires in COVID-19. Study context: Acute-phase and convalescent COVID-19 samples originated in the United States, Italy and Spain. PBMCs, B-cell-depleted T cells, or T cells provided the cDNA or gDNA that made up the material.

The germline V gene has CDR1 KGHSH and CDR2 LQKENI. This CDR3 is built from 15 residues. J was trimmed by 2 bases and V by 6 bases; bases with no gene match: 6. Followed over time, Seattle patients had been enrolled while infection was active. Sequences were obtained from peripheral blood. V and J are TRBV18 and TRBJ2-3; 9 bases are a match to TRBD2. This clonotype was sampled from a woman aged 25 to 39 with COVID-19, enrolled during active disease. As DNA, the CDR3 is TGTGCCAGCTCTCCCAGCGGGGGGATCACAGATACGCAGTATTTT. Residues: CASSPSGGITDTQYF.